Following are 5 T cell receptor beta chains from one sample sequenced in a study of PD-1 blockade in classical Hodgkin lymphoma. Assay: immunoSEQ multiplex PCR; the TCRdb copy retains only in-frame clones and omits some. The sample includes around 34,000 clones, more than 80% of them seen just once. All the patients suffered relapse after autologous stem cell transplantation, and brentuximab vedotin exposure differed. Thawed PBMCs yielded CD4+ T cells through magnetic negative selection. Sequencing used CD4+ T cells from blood, obtained at baseline. The receptors come from a human donor with classical Hodgkin lymphoma.

This chain joins TRBV4-2 and TRBJ2-4, with 10 nucleotides matching TRBD2. CDR3 length: 20 residues. V lost 4 bases to trimming and J lost 0 bases; unmatched junction nucleotides: 15. The germline V gene encodes CDR1 LGHNA and CDR2 YNFKEQ. CDR3 DNA: TGTGCCAGCAGCCTCGAAGGGACTAGCGATGGGGTCCTAGCCAAAAACATTCAGTACTTC. Translating it yields CASSLEGTSDGVLAKNIQYF.

V gene TRBV7-3 combines with J gene TRBJ2-1; D remains ambiguous. The CDR3 has 15 amino acids. Germline-derived CDR1 and CDR2 are SGHTA and FQGTGA. V gave up 2 bases and J gave up 2 bases, with 10 bases separating them. DNA for the CDR3: TGTGCCAGCAGCTTAGATCAGATAGCCTACAATGAGCAGTTCTTC. This codes for CASSLDQIAYNEQFF.

The V call is TRBV11-3, the J call TRBJ2-3, with 9 bases that match TRBD1. In germline, CDR1 is SGHNT, CDR2 YENEEA. With V trimmed by 5 bases and J by 6 bases, 9 bases remained unmatched. This CDR3 is 15 amino acids long. As DNA, the CDR3 is TGTGCCAGCAGCACCAACAGGGGGCAGGGGGATACGCAGTATTTT. Protein sequence: CASSTNRGQGDTQYF.

The V and J genes are TRBV2 and TRBJ2-7; 11 nucleotides agree with TRBD1. Germline V CDR1 and CDR2: SNHLY, FYNNEI. The CDR3 length is 15 residues. Trimming cost V 9 bases and J 3 bases; bases outside gene matches: 10. The CDR3 sequence is CASTNGGTGGYEQYF. The CDR3 region has the DNA TGTGCCAGTACGAACGGAGGGACAGGGGGCTACGAGCAGTACTTC.

The chain uses TRBV11-2 and TRBJ1-2; 8 bases map to TRBD1. J was trimmed by 0 bases and V by 6 bases; bases with no gene match: 12. This CDR3 spans 17 amino acids. Germline CDR1 and CDR2: SGHAT and FQNNGV. The CDR3 spells CASRVPGQVPTNYGYTF. The CDR3 nucleotides are TGTGCCAGCAGGGTTCCGGGACAGGTCCCCACTAACTATGGCTACACCTTC.